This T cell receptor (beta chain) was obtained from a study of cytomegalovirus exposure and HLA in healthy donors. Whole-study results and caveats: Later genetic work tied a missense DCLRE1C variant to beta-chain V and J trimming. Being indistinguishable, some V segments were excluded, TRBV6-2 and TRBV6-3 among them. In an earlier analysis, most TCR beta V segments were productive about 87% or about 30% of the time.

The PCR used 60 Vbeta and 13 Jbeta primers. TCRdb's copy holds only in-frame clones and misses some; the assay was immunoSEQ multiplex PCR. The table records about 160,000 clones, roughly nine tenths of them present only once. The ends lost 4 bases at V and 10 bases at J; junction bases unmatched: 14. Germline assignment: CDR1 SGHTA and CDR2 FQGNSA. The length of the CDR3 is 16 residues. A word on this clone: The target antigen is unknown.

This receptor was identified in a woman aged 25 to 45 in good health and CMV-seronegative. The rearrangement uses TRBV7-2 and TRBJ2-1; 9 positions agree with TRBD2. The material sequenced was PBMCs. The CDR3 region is CASSSVWLAGKREQFF. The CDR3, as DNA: TGTGCCAGCAGCTCCGTGTGGCTAGCGGGAAAACGGGAGCAGTTCTTC. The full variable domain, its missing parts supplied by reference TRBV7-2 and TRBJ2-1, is GAGVSQSPSNKVTEKGKDVELRCDPISGHTALYWYRQSLGQGLEFLIYFQGNSAPDKSGLPSDRFSAERTGGSVSTLTIQRTQQEDSAVYLCASSSVWLAGKREQFFGPGTRLTVL.